This T cell receptor beta chain is from a study of control samples from healthy donors and cancer patients. Assay used: immunoSEQ multiplex PCR; TCRdb lists only in-frame clones, some missing. The repertoire holds approximately 120,000 clones, with about 89% as singletons. The V gene end was trimmed by 9 bases and the J gene end by 4 bases; junction bases not matched to a gene: 26. The CDR3 is made up of 19 amino acids. Germline CDR1 and CDR2: SGHNT and YENEEA. The V gene is TRBV11-3, the J gene TRBJ1-2; 7 nucleotides align to TRBD1. The sequence was obtained from a woman in her forties or fifties in good health. Material: blood. CDR3 region: CARISPMLTGPHFTYGYTF. The CDR3 region has the DNA TGTGCCAGGATTAGTCCCATGTTGACAGGGCCGCATTTTACCTATGGCTACACCTTC.